The TCR beta chain described here comes from a study of prognosis after radiotherapy for stage I lung cancer (dated by TCRdb to the early 2020s). The study in broad terms: Around 20 stage I NSCLC patients were enrolled in Nanjing, China, between 2018 and early 2019. A few patients had oligometastatic NSCLC after their primary tumor was surgically resected, and fourteen patients had newly diagnosed primary stage I lung tumors. Every patient was regarded as medically inoperable, because of comorbidities in about 12 cases and refusal of surgery in several cases. The cohort was made up of some 12 men and about 6 women, with a median age of approximately 74 years and an age range of roughly 50 to 85 years. On tumor histology, roughly 12 patients had adenocarcinoma and several had squamous cell carcinoma. SBRT was delivered in 3 to 5 fractions with a biologically effective dose of at least 100 Gy, and image-guided IMRT or VMAT was used for delivery. SBRT was not combined with any concurrent therapy in any patient. Distant metastases were developed by four of the 19 patients after SBRT, at a median of roughly 7 months, whereas no significant progression was observed in the other 15 patients. The study profiled peripheral blood TCR beta repertoires from stage I NSCLC patients before and after stereotactic body radiotherapy and related them to distant failure. The study sequenced 38 blood samples from 20 or so patients, one before and one after SBRT per patient. Study-wide findings and limitations: None of the reported P values were adjusted for multiple comparisons. TRBV and TRBJ usage frequencies reportedly varied with metastasis status, involving two V genes at baseline and several V and two J genes after SBRT. Post-SBRT Shannon entropy and its change from baseline were lower in patients who developed distant metastases; baseline Shannon entropy was not associated with metastases. Tumor specificity of expanded TCR clones was not determined. After SBRT, the number of unique TCR clones decreased (median approximately 10,000 before versus several thousand after; Wilcoxon paired P=0.011). The small cohort and short follow-up limited the study, so independent validation of the findings is needed.

From the cysteine up to the phenylalanine, the CDR3 has a length of 17 residues. The entry retains the CDR3 DNA only, 51 bases that are in frame from base 1. Relative to germline, V is missing 8 bases and J is missing 0 bases, with 8 bases of the junction outside any gene match. The germline V gene (reference sequence) supplies CDR1 MNHEY and CDR2 SMNVEV. A note on this clonotype: Its antigen remains unidentified. The sample holds no much larger clone one base away, and base qualities are not on file.

Two rounds of multiplex PCR on genomic DNA were used to amplify the TCR beta CDR3 region. The first PCR round used primers specific to each TRBV and TRBJ gene, and the primer sequences were filed in Chinese patent CN105087789A. Universal primers were used in the second PCR round. The Roche High Pure PCR Template Preparation Kit was used to extract genomic DNA from frozen PBMCs. An Illumina HiSeq 3000 was used to sequence the libraries paired-end with 151 bp reads. Processing in the source paper ran as follows. Raw reads lacking the multiplex PCR primer sequences were removed with CutAdapt. High-quality paired reads were merged into contigs with PEAR. MiXCR assigned TRB V, D and J gene segments to each contig by aligning to reference sequences. To remove sequencing errors, CDR3 sequences were clustered according to base quality and sequence similarity. Diversity was measured as Shannon entropy normalized by the natural log of productive TCR sequence number. Clonality was computed as one minus the ratio of Shannon entropy to the natural log of the number of unique clonotypes. Using the Youden index from ROC curves, the researchers picked the repertoire-metric cut-offs for progression-free survival, and all analyses were carried out in R 3.5.3. TCRdb's own reprocessing of the public reads used fastp at Q25 and MiXCR and kept productive beta chains. Here each entry gathers all rows of one CDR3 protein and keeps the most common genes and DNA. The V and J calls and clone size are TCRdb's, not the authors'. The sample contains roughly 13,000 distinct CDR3 sequences, around 33% of them found a single time. The ten biggest clones cover about a quarter of the sample.

A history of other malignancies or of prior chemotherapy or radiotherapy was absent in all patients, and node-negative disease was shown on CT and PET/CT in all patients. At each of the two time points, about 6.3 milliliters of peripheral venous blood were collected into EDTA tubes. PBMCs were isolated by Ficoll-Paque Plus density-gradient centrifugation. Samples were stored at -80°C immediately after collection until analysis. The receptor chain draws on TRBV27 and TRBJ2-1, with TRBD2 identical over 12 junction bases. Sequences were derived from PBMCs, sampled before or after stereotactic body radiation therapy (not recorded which). This sequence originates from a donor aged 50 or older with non-small cell lung cancer. The CDR3: CASRGLAGTSSYNEQFF. The nucleotides read TGTGCCAGCCGGGGACTAGCGGGCACCAGCTCCTACAATGAGCAGTTCTTC.